The 4 T cell receptor beta chains below come from one sample, sequenced in a study of T cell responses to AZD1222 COVID-19 vaccine. Libraries were prepared by immunoSEQ multiplex PCR; TCRdb keeps only in-frame clonotypes and omits some of them. The sample records roughly 150,000 clones, approximately 85% being singletons. Sequences were derived from peripheral blood, sampled on day 0 of AZD1222 vaccination. All receptors come from an adult in good health.

This rearrangement joins TRBV15 to TRBJ2-3; 9 bases map to TRBD1. The CDR3 has 18 amino acids. The V and J ends lost 0 bases and 0 bases, in that order; junction bases with no gene match: 7. CDR1 and CDR2 (germline): LNHNV, YYDKDF (reference sequence). The CDR3 DNA reads as TGTGCCACCAGCAGAGATAGGTCGACAGGGGGAAGCACAGATACGCAGTATTTT. It translates to CATSRDRSTGGSTDTQYF.

Only a few counts were recorded for this clone. V usage is TRBV2 and J usage is TRBJ1-6, with D maybe TRBD1 (5 bases). Trimming pared 8 bases from V and 0 bases from J, leaving 20 bases between. This CDR3 contains 18 residues. Germline V gene data show CDR1 as SNHLY and CDR2 as FYNNEI. The chain's CDR3 is CASFISRDGSSYNSPLHF. Here the CDR3 DNA reads TGTGCCAGCTTCATATCCCGGGACGGGAGCTCCTATAATTCACCCCTCCACTTT.

V gene TRBV7-9 combines with J gene TRBJ1-1; D gene uncertain. CDR1 and CDR2 from the germline V gene are SEHNR and FQNEAQ (reference sequence). V was cut by 5 bases and J by 5 bases, with 12 bases left in between. CDR3 length: 13 amino acids. CDR3 region: CASSPGSRTEAFF. Written as DNA, the CDR3 is TGTGCCAGCAGCCCCGGGTCCAGGACTGAAGCTTTCTTT.

In nucleotides, the CDR3 is TGTGCCAGCAGCTCCCGGACAGGGGTCAATGGCTACACCTTC. Protein: CASSSRTGVNGYTF. The chain links TRBV7-2 to TRBJ1-2; 9 positions agree with TRBD1. V lost 4 bases, J lost 6 bases, and 6 bases stayed unmatched. The CDR3 contains 14 residues. CDR1 is SGHTA and CDR2 is FQGNSA in the germline V gene. Using reference TRBV7-2 and TRBJ1-2 for the parts outside the CDR3, the full variable domain is GAGVSQSPSNKVTEKGKDVELRCDPISGHTALYWYRQSLGQGLEFLIYFQGNSAPDKSGLPSDRFSAERTGGSVSTLTIQRTQQEDSAVYLCASSSRTGVNGYTFGSGTRLTVV.